One and the same sample provided the 15 T cell receptor beta chains below, sequenced in a study of control samples from healthy donors and cancer patients. The assay was immunoSEQ multiplex PCR, and TCRdb's table has in-frame clones only and misses some. The table has more than 100,000 clones, 88% seen once. The sequenced sample consisted of blood. These receptors were taken from a middle-aged man in good health.

The chain joins TRBV7-9 to TRBJ1-5, with unresolved D. This CDR3 contains 12 residues. Per the germline V gene, CDR1 is SEHNR and CDR2 is FQNEAQ (reference sequence). V was trimmed by 11 bases and J by 2 bases, leaving 10 bases between them. The DNA of the CDR3 is TGTGCCGGAGCGCGGGGCAATCAGCCCCAGCATTTT. Translated: CAGARGNQPQHF.

The gene calls are TRBV12-3 or TRBV12-4 and TRBJ1-2; D not certain. The CDR3 length is 12 residues. The V end was cut by 2 bases, the J end by 6 bases, with 7 bases between. The CDR3 sequence: CASSLWGNGYTF. CDR3 in DNA: TGTGCCAGCAGTTTATGGGGTAATGGCTACACCTTC.

The gene calls are TRBV6-1 and TRBJ1-6; D gene unclear. The germline V and J ends were trimmed by 1 base and 9 bases, with 10 bases remaining between them. This CDR3 contains 14 residues. Germline assignment: CDR1 MNHNS and CDR2 SASEGT. The CDR3, as DNA: TGTGCCAGCAGTGAAGGGAACCTGGGTTCACCCCTCCACTTT. Its protein is CASSEGNLGSPLHF.

The J gene is TRBJ1-1, the V gene TRBV7-9; perhaps TRBD1 as D (5 bases). This CDR3 region has 15 residues. Trimming removed 2 bases at V and 0 bases at J, with 10 bases between. Germline loops: CDR1 SEHNR, CDR2 FQNEAQ (reference sequence). CDR3 residues: CASSLPGEMNTEAFF. CDR3 in DNA: TGTGCCAGCAGCTTACCGGGGGAAATGAACACTGAAGCTTTCTTT.

This CDR3 reads CASSQGPNQETQYF. The CDR3 DNA is TGCGCCAGCAGCCAAGGCCCAAACCAAGAGACCCAGTACTTC. This chain joins TRBV4-3 and TRBJ2-5, with no clear D. V was cut by 1 base and J by 0 bases, with 6 bases left in between. CDR3 length: 14 amino acids. The germline V gene encodes CDR1 LGHNA and CDR2 YSLEER.

The chain links TRBV12-3 or TRBV12-4 to TRBJ1-6; D remains ambiguous. Trimming shortened V by 3 bases and J by 13 bases, and 10 bases separated the two germline ends. There are 12 residues in the CDR3. CDR3 nucleotides: TGTGCCAGCAGTTTGGGCCCAAGCCCCCTCCACTTT. Encoded protein: CASSLGPSPLHF.

This clone was seen more than once but under ten times. The chain joins TRBV4-3 to TRBJ2-3; 10 bases align to TRBD2. The ends lost 0 bases at V and 9 bases at J; junction bases unmatched: 12. The V gene's germline CDR1 is LGHNA and CDR2 YSLEER. This CDR3 has 17 residues. CDR3 bases: TGCGCCAGCAGCCAAGATTTTGGTAGCGGGGGGCCCGAGACGCAGTATTTT. This translates into CASSQDFGSGGPETQYF.

The genes are TRBV29-1 and TRBJ2-1; D gene ambiguous. This CDR3 contains 13 residues. Germline CDR1 and CDR2: SQVTM and ANQGSEA. V was trimmed by 5 bases and J by 0 bases, leaving 8 bases between them. This CDR3 is CSVLSSSYNEQFF. CDR3 nucleotide sequence: TGCAGCGTTCTCAGCAGCTCCTACAATGAGCAGTTCTTC.

The V and J genes are TRBV9 and TRBJ1-3; unclear D gene. Trimming took off 6 bases at V and 0 bases at J, with 7 bases between the two ends. This CDR3 has 13 amino acids. Per germline, CDR1 SGDLS and CDR2 YYNGEE. CDR3 nucleotide sequence: TGTGCCAGCAACCAGGACTCTGGAAACACCATATATTTT. Translating it yields CASNQDSGNTIYF.

Note on this clone: One end of the junction does not line up with germline, which may come from a read error. The V gene is TRBV7-9, the J gene TRBJ2-5; D is unresolved. The CDR3 runs 15 residues. Germline assignment: CDR1 SEHNR and CDR2 FQNEAQ (reference sequence). The CDR3 DNA follows: TGTGCCAGCAGTTTAGGCGGTAATAGATTCGAGACCCAGTACTTC. It encodes CASSLGGNRFETQYF.

This rearrangement joins TRBV7-2 to TRBJ2-7, with TRBD2 matching 9 bases. Per germline, CDR1 SGHTA and CDR2 FQGNSA. This CDR3 comprises 15 residues. V was pared by 5 bases and J by 2 bases, with 7 bases of the junction left unmatched. DNA of the CDR3: TGTGCCAGCAGCCCAGGAGCGGGGGGTACCTACGAGCAGTACTTC. Protein: CASSPGAGGTYEQYF.

This sequence joins TRBV4-3 and TRBJ1-1, with TRBD1 identical over 7 bases. The CDR3 runs 18 residues. J was trimmed by 0 bases and V by 0 bases; bases with no gene match: 10. CDR1 is LGHNA and CDR2 is YSLEER in the germline V gene. The CDR3 is CASSQEIGGAGMNTEAFF. Here the CDR3 DNA reads TGCGCCAGCAGCCAAGAGATAGGGGGCGCCGGTATGAACACTGAAGCTTTCTTT.

The chain uses TRBV7-8 and TRBJ1-6; 7 bases align to TRBD1. This CDR3 is 20 amino acids long. The germline gives CDR1 SGHVS, CDR2 FQNEAQ. With V trimmed by 0 bases and J by 0 bases, 11 bases remained unmatched. Written as DNA, the CDR3 is TGTGCCAGCAGCTTAGCCCTCTCAAACAGGGGAAGCTCCTATAATTCACCCCTCCACTTT. This sequence encodes CASSLALSNRGSSYNSPLHF. Full variable domain (outside the CDR3, taken from reference TRBV7-8 and TRBJ1-6): GAGVSQSPRYKVAKRGQDVALRCDPISGHVSLFWYQQALGQGPEFLTYFQNEAQLDKSGLPSDRFFAERPEGSVSTLKIQRTQQEDSAVYLCASSLALSNRGSSYNSPLHFGNGTRLTVT.

The J gene is TRBJ1-3, the V gene TRBV19; the D gene is possibly TRBD1 (5 bases). The V gene's germline CDR1 is LNHDA and CDR2 SQIVND (reference sequence). The CDR3 spans 14 residues. The germline V and J ends were trimmed by 4 bases and 4 bases, with 11 bases remaining between them. CDR3 DNA: TGTGCCAGTAGTAAGACAGCCGCGGGAAACACCATATATTTT. It yields the protein CASSKTAAGNTIYF.

This clone was counted only a few times. This chain uses TRBV24-1 with TRBJ2-1; D gene ambiguous. V lost 5 bases and J 6 bases, leaving 4 bases between the germline ends. The CDR3 length is 11 residues. Germline V CDR1 and CDR2: KGHDR, SFDVKD. The CDR3 is CATSAGNEQFF. CDR3 coding DNA: TGTGCCACCAGTGCCGGCAATGAGCAGTTCTTC.